The present T cell receptor beta chain was sequenced within a study of identical twins. The CDR3 loop spans 15 amino acids. CDR1 SNHLY and CDR2 FYNNEI come from the germline V gene. The V segment lost 10 bases and the J segment 2 bases; nucleotides outside the gene matches: 6. This clonotype was seen a handful of times. MiXCR was run by TCRdb on the 5' RACE reads, yielding one entry per CDR3 protein. The sample yields 690,000 or so distinct CDR3 sequences, over 8.5% seen once. This same sample was also part of a study on yellow fever vaccine responses in identical twins.

This TCR was recovered from a woman between 18 and 30 years old in good health. The chain has TRBV2 and TRBJ2-5; 14 bases map to TRBD2. The material sequenced was PBMCs. The CDR3 protein is CATRLAGGVQETQYF. The CDR3 nucleotides are TGTGCCACCCGACTAGCGGGGGGGGTACAAGAGACCCAGTACTTC.